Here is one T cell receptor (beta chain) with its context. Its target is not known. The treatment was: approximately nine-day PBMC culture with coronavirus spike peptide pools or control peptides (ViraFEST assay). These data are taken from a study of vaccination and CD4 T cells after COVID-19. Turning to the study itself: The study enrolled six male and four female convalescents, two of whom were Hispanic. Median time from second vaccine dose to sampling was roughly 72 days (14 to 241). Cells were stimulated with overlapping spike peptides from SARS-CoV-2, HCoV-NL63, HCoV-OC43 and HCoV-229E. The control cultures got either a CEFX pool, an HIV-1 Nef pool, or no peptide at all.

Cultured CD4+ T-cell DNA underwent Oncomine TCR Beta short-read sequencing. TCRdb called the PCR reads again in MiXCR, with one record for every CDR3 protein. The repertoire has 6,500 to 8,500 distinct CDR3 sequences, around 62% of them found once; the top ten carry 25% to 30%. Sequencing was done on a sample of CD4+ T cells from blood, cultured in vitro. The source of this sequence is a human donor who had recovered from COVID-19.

The CDR3 sequence is CSATPYGYTF. CDR3 DNA sequence: TGCAGTGCTACCCCCTATGGCTACACCTTC. The rearrangement uses TRBV20-1 and TRBJ1-2; the D is unclear. V was pared by 4 bases and J by 4 bases, with 4 bases between. The CDR3 length is 10 residues. The V gene's germline CDR1 is DFQATT and CDR2 SNEGSKA (reference sequence).